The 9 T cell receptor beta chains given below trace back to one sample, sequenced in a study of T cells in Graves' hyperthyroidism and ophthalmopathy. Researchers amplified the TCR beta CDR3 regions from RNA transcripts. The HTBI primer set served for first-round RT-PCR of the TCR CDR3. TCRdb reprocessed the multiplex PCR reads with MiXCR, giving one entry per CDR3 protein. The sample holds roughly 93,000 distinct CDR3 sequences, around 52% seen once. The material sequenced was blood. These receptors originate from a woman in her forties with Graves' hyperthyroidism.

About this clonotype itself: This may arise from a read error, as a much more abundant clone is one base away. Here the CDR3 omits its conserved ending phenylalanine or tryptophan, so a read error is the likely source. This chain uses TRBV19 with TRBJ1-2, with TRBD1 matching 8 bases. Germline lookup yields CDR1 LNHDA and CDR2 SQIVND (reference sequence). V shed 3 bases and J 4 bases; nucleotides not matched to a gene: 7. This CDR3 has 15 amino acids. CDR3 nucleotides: TGTGCCAGTAGTATTCCCGGGACAGGAACCTATGGCTACACCCTC. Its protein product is CASSIPGTGTYGYTL.

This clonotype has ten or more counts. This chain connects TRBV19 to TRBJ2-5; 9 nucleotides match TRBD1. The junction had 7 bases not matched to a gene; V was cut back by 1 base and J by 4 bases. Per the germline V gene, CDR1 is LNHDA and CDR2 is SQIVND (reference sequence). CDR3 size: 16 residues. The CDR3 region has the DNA TGTGCCAGTAGTATAGGGGCTGGACAGGGGTCAGAGACCCAGTACTTC. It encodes CASSIGAGQGSETQYF.

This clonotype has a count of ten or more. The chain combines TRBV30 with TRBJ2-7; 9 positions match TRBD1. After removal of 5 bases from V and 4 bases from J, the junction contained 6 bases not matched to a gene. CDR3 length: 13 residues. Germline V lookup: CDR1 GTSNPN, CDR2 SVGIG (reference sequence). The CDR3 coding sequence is TGTGCCTGGGGGCGGGACAGGGCATACGAGCAGTACTTC. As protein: CAWGRDRAYEQYF.

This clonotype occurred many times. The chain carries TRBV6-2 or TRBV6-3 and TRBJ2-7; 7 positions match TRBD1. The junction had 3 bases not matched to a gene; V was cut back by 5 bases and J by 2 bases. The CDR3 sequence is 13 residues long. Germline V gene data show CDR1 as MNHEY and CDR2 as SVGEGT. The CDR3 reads CASSRDRPYEQYF. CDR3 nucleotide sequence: TGTGCCAGCAGTCGGGACAGACCCTACGAGCAGTACTTC.

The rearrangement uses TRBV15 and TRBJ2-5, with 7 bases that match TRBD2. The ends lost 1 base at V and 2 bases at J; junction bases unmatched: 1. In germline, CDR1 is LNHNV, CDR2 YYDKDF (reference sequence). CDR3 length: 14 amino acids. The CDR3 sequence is CATSRVGGQETQYF. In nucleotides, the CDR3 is TGTGCCACCAGCAGAGTGGGGGGGCAAGAGACCCAGTACTTC.

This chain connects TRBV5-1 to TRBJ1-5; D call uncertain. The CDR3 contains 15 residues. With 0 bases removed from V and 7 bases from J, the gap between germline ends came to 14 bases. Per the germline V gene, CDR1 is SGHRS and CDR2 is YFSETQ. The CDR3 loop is CASSLDGRSEQPQHF. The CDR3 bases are TGCGCCAGCAGCTTGGACGGCCGGAGCGAGCAGCCCCAGCATTTT.

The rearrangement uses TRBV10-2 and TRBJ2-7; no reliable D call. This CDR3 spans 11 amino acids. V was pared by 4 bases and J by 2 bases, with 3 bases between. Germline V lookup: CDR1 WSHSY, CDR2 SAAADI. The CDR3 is CASSVTYEQYF. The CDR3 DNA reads TGCGCCAGCAGTGTGACCTACGAGCAGTACTTC.

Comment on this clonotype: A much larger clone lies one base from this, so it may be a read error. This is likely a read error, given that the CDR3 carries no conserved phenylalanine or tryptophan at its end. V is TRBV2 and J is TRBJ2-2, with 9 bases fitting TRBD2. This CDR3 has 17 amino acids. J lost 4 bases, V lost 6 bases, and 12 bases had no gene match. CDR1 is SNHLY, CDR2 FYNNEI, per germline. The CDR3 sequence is CASSYRSLAGRTGELFL. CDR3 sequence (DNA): TGTGCCAGCAGCTATAGATCTCTAGCGGGGCGCACCGGGGAGCTGTTTCTT.

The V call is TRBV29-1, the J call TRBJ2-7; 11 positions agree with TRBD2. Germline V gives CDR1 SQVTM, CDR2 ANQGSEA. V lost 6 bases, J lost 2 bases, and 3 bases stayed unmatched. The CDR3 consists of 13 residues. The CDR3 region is CSVGTSGPYEQYF. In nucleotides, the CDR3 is TGCAGCGTCGGGACTAGCGGACCCTACGAGCAGTACTTC.